The subject of this entry is one TCR beta chain. Antigen unknown. Clones were sequenced by immunoSEQ multiplex PCR, and TCRdb holds only the in-frame ones, with some missing. Here the sample spans approximately 150,000 clones, 85% to 90% being singletons. This entry belongs to a study of T cell responses to AZD1222 COVID-19 vaccine. Study-wide results and caveats: Increases in Spike-specific TCR breadth and depth were seen after two AZD1222 doses. The study identified only a handful of AZD1222 recipients as seropositive at baseline.

Source: peripheral blood, taken on day 0 of AZD1222 vaccination. This TCR came from an adult in good health.

The CDR3 here is CASSLEGGRPTDTQYF. As DNA, the CDR3 is TGTGCCAGCAGCTTAGAAGGGGGTCGACCCACAGATACGCAGTATTTT. The V and J genes are TRBV7-9 and TRBJ2-3; possible D gene TRBD1, 6 bases. The V gene lost 1 base and the J gene lost 2 bases, with 13 bases spanning the gap. CDR1 is SEHNR, CDR2 FQNEAQ, per germline (reference sequence). The CDR3 covers 16 residues. The variable domain in full, completed from reference TRBV7-9 and TRBJ2-3, reads DTGVSQNPRHKITKRGQNVTFRCDPISEHNRLYWYRQTLGQGPEFLTYFQNEAQLEKSRLLSDRFSAERPKGSFSTLEIQRTEQGDSAMYLCASSLEGGRPTDTQYFGPGTRLTVL.